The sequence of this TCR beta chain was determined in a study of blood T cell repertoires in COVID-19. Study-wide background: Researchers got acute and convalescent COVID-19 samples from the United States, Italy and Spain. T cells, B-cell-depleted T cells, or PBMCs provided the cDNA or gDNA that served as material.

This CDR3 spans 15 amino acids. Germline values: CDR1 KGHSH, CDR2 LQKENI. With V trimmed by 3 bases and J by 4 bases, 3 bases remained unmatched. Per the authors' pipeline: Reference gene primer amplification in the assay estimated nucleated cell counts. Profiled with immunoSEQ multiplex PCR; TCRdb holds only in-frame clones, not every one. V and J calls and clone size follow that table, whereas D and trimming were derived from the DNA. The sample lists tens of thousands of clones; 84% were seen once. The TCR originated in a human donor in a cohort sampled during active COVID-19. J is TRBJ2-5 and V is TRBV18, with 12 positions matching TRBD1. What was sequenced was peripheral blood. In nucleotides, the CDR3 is TGTGCCAGCTCACCCGGGGACAGGGGGCGAGAGACCCAGTACTTC. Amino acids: CASSPGDRGRETQYF.